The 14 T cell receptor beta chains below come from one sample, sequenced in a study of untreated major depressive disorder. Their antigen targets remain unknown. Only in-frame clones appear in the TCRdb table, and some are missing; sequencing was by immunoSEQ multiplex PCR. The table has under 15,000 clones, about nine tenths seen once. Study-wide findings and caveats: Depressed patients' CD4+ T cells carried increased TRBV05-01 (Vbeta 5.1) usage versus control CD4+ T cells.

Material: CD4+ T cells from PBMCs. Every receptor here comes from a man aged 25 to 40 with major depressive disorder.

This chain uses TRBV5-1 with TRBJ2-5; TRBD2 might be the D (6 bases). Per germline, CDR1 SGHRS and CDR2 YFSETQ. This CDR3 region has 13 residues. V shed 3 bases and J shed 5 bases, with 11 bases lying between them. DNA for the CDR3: TGCGCCAGCAGCTCGGGACTGGGGGAGACCCAGTACTTC. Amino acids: CASSSGLGETQYF.

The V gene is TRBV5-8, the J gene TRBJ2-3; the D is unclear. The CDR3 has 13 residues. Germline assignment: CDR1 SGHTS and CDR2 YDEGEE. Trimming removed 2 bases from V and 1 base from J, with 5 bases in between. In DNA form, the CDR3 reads TGTGCCAGCAGCTTACAAGGCACAGATACGCAGTATTTT. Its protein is CASSLQGTDTQYF.

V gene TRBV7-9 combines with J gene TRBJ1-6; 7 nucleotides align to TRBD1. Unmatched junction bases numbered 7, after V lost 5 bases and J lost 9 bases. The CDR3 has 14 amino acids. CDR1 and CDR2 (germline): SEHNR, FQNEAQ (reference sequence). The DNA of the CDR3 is TGTGCCAGCAGCCCCGACAGGGCAGGTTCACCCCTCCACTTT. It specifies CASSPDRAGSPLHF.

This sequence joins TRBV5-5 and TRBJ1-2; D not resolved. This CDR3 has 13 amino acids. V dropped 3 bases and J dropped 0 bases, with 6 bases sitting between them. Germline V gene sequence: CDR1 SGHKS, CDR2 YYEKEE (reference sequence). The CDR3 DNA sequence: TGTGCCAGCAGCTGGAAAGCTAACTATGGCTACACCTTC. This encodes CASSWKANYGYTF.

CDR3 sequence reads: CASRTGRGRTGELFF. CDR3 DNA: TGTGCCAGCAGGACGGGGCGGGGAAGAACCGGGGAGCTGTTTTTT. The V and J genes are TRBV2 and TRBJ2-2; tentatively, D is TRBD2 (6 bases). Trimming pared 6 bases from V and 5 bases from J, leaving 16 bases between. CDR1 is SNHLY and CDR2 is FYNNEI in the germline V gene. The CDR3 loop spans 15 amino acids. The entire variable domain, with the rest obtained from reference TRBV2 and TRBJ2-2, is as follows: EPEVTQTPSHQVTQMGQEVILRCVPISNHLYFYWYRQILGQKVEFLVSFYNNEISEKSEIFDDQFSVERPDGSNFTLKIRSTKLEDSAMYFCASRTGRGRTGELFFGEGSRLTVL.

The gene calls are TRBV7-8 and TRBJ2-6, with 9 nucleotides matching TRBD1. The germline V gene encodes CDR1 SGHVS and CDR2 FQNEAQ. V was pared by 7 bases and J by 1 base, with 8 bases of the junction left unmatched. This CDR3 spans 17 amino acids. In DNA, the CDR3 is TGTGCCAGCACCACGACAGGGGGAAAGTCTGGGGCCAACGTCCTGACTTTC. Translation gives CASTTTGGKSGANVLTF.

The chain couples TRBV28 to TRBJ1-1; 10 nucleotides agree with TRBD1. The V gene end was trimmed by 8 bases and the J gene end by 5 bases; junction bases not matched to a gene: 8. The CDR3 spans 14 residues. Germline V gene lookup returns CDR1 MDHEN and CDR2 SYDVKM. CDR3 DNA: TGTGCCAGCGCCGAGACAGGGGGCTGGACTGAAGCTTTCTTT. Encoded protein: CASAETGGWTEAFF.

This chain's CDR3 is CASSQDRLRATGGTDTQYF. The CDR3 DNA is TGCGCCAGCAGCCAAGATCGTCTTCGGGCGACAGGGGGCACAGATACGCAGTATTTT. The chain joins TRBV4-1 to TRBJ2-3, with TRBD1 matching over 8 bases. There are 19 residues in the CDR3. J gave up 1 base and V 0 bases, and 12 bases lay outside the gene matches. Germline V lookup: CDR1 MGHRA, CDR2 YSYEKL.

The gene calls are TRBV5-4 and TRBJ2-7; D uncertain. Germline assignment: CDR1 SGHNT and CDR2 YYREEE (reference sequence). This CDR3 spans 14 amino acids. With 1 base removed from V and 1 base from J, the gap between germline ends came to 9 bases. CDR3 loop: CASSLYGRSYEQYF. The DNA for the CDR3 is TGTGCCAGCAGCTTGTATGGCCGGTCCTACGAGCAGTACTTC.

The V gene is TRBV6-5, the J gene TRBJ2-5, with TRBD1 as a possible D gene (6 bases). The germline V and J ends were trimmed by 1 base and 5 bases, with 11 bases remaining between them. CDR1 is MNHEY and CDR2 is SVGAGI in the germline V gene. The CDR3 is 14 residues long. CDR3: CASSYFPQGETQYF. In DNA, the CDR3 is TGTGCCAGCAGTTACTTTCCTCAGGGGGAGACCCAGTACTTC.

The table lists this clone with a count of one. Here the CDR3 DNA reads TGTGCCAGCAGTTCCCTAGCGGGTGGAGAAGAGACCCAGTACTTC. It encodes CASSSLAGGEETQYF. The J gene is TRBJ2-5, the V gene TRBV25-1, with 8 bases matching TRBD2. Germline loops: CDR1 MGHDK, CDR2 SYGVNS. The length of the CDR3 is 15 residues. V shed 5 bases and J 3 bases; nucleotides not matched to a gene: 8.

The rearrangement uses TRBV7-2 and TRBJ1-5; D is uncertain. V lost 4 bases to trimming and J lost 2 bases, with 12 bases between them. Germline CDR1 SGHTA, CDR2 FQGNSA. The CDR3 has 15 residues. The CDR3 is CASSSLGVGNQPQHF. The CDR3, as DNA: TGTGCCAGCAGCTCTCTCGGGGTTGGCAATCAGCCCCAGCATTTT.

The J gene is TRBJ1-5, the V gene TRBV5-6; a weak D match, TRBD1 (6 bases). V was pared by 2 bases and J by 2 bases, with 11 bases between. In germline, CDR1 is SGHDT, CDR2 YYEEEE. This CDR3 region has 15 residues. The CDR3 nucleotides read TGTGCCAGCAGCTTCCGGGACAAAGGCAATCAGCCCCAGCATTTT. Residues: CASSFRDKGNQPQHF.

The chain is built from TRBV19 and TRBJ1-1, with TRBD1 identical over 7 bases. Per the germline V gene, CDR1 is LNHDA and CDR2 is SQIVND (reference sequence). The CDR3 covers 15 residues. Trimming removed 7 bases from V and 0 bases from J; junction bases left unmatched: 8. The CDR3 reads CASTGGQLMNTEAFF. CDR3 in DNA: TGTGCCAGTACCGGGGGACAGTTAATGAACACTGAAGCTTTCTTT.